These T cell receptor beta chains were read from a single sample in a study of PD-1 blockade in classical Hodgkin lymphoma. Profiled with immunoSEQ multiplex PCR; TCRdb holds only in-frame clones, not every one. This table holds about 85,000 clones, around 90% found once. Here the sequenced sample was peripheral blood mononuclear cells (PBMCs), taken before the second cycle of nivolumab. All receptors come from a human donor with classical Hodgkin lymphoma. Both conserved end residues are part of each CDR3. Each record gives: D gene, J gene, clone size, V gene, CDR3 DNA, CDR3 protein. A D gene is named only where the DNA matches it firmly. A clone size is listed for some rows: how often the clone was seen (once, few, many), or a class if it is expanded.

D gene: TRBD1
J gene: TRBJ2-5
clone size: .
V gene: TRBV6-5
CDR3 DNA: TGTGCCAGCAGTTATGGGACAGGGTGGGGGAAAGAGACCCAGTACTTC
CDR3 protein: CASSYGTGWGKETQYF

D gene: .
J gene: TRBJ2-3
clone size: .
V gene: TRBV25-1
CDR3 DNA: TGTGCCAGCAGTGATCCCGGAGTTACGCAGTATTTT
CDR3 protein: CASSDPGVTQYF

D gene: .
J gene: TRBJ1-1
clone size: .
V gene: TRBV5-1
CDR3 DNA: TGCGCCAGCAGGTTGGACGGGAGGAGCACTGAAGCTTTCTTT
CDR3 protein: CASRLDGRSTEAFF

D gene: .
J gene: TRBJ2-7
clone size: .
V gene: TRBV6-5
CDR3 DNA: TGTGCCAGCAGTTACTCACCGGGAGATGACTACGAGCAGTACTTC
CDR3 protein: CASSYSPGDDYEQYF

D gene: .
J gene: TRBJ2-7
clone size: .
V gene: TRBV30
CDR3 DNA: TGTGCCTGGAGACTAAGGGGGGTCCGGAGGAGTGTTTACGAGCAGTACTTC
CDR3 protein: CAWRLRGVRRSVYEQYF

D gene: .
J gene: TRBJ2-3
clone size: .
V gene: TRBV9
CDR3 DNA: TGTGCCAGCAGCCCCCGGAGCGCCACAGATACGCAGTATTTT
CDR3 protein: CASSPRSATDTQYF

D gene: TRBD1
J gene: TRBJ2-3
clone size: .
V gene: TRBV10-1
CDR3 DNA: TGCGCCAGCAGTGAGTCGGGACAGTACACGGATACGCAGTATTTT
CDR3 protein: CASSESGQYTDTQYF

D gene: .
J gene: TRBJ2-2
clone size: .
V gene: TRBV28
CDR3 DNA: TGTGCCAGCAGTCCTCCCACTCGAGTTTACACCGGGGAGCTGTTTTTT
CDR3 protein: CASSPPTRVYTGELFF

D gene: .
J gene: TRBJ2-7
clone size: .
V gene: TRBV5-1
CDR3 DNA: TGCGCCAGCAGCTTCACGATAAGCTCCTACGAGCAGTACTTC
CDR3 protein: CASSFTISSYEQYF

D gene: .
J gene: TRBJ1-2
clone size: .
V gene: TRBV5-6
CDR3 DNA: TGTGCCAGCAGCTTGTCGGGAGGGAACTATGGCTACACCTTC
CDR3 protein: CASSLSGGNYGYTF

D gene: .
J gene: TRBJ2-7
clone size: once
V gene: TRBV7-6
CDR3 DNA: TGTGCCAGCAGCTTAGCGGCGAGCTACGAGCAGTACTTC
CDR3 protein: CASSLAASYEQYF

D gene: .
J gene: TRBJ2-7
clone size: .
V gene: TRBV11-2
CDR3 DNA: TGTGCCAGCAGCTTAGCGATTCTTGTCACCTACGAGCAGTACTTC
CDR3 protein: CASSLAILVTYEQYF

D gene: .
J gene: TRBJ1-5
clone size: once
V gene: TRBV19
CDR3 DNA: TGTGCCAGTAGTATAGGCGGGGCGGGCAATCAGCCCCAGCATTTT
CDR3 protein: CASSIGGAGNQPQHF

D gene: .
J gene: TRBJ1-1
clone size: few
V gene: TRBV6-5
CDR3 DNA: TGTGCCAGCAGTTACTGGGGGGCGGACACTGAAGCTTTCTTT
CDR3 protein: CASSYWGADTEAFF

D gene: .
J gene: TRBJ2-3
clone size: .
V gene: TRBV2
CDR3 DNA: TGTGCCAGCAGTGAAGGCCAGACTAGCACAGATACGCAGTATTTT
CDR3 protein: CASSEGQTSTDTQYF

D gene: .
J gene: TRBJ2-7
clone size: .
V gene: TRBV11-2
CDR3 DNA: TGTGCCAGCAGCTTAGCTCGTGAGGGTAACTACGAGCAGTACTTC
CDR3 protein: CASSLAREGNYEQYF

D gene: .
J gene: TRBJ2-5
clone size: few
V gene: TRBV6-6
CDR3 DNA: TGTGCCAGCAGTGATTTTAGGGGGGCGCAGACCCAGTACTTC
CDR3 protein: CASSDFRGAQTQYF

D gene: TRBD1
J gene: TRBJ1-2
clone size: .
V gene: TRBV7-6
CDR3 DNA: TGTGCCAGCAGCTTAGGACCGGGACAGGGTTACTCTGGCTACACCTTC
CDR3 protein: CASSLGPGQGYSGYTF

D gene: .
J gene: TRBJ2-3
clone size: .
V gene: TRBV27
CDR3 DNA: TGTGCCAGCAGTTTAGGTGTTACAGATACGCAGTATTTT
CDR3 protein: CASSLGVTDTQYF

D gene: .
J gene: TRBJ1-2
clone size: .
V gene: TRBV10-3
CDR3 DNA: TGTGCCATCAGAGGTCCAAACTATGGCTACACCTTC
CDR3 protein: CAIRGPNYGYTF

D gene: .
J gene: TRBJ1-2
clone size: .
V gene: TRBV28
CDR3 DNA: TGTGCCAGCAGTCCCGCGGGCAGGGACTTTTATGGCTACACCTTC
CDR3 protein: CASSPAGRDFYGYTF

D gene: .
J gene: TRBJ2-7
clone size: .
V gene: TRBV5-5
CDR3 DNA: TGTGGCTCGACCGGGGATCTCCCTCCTTTCGAGCAGTACTTC
CDR3 protein: CGSTGDLPPFEQYF

D gene: .
J gene: TRBJ1-5
clone size: .
V gene: TRBV19
CDR3 DNA: TGTGCCAGTAGTATTTCTGAGGGGGATCAGCCCCAGCATTTT
CDR3 protein: CASSISEGDQPQHF

D gene: TRBD2
J gene: TRBJ2-7
clone size: .
V gene: TRBV5-4
CDR3 DNA: TGTGCCAGCAGCCCTGGCCGACTAGCGGGAGCGGAAGAGCAGTACTTC
CDR3 protein: CASSPGRLAGAEEQYF

D gene: TRBD2
J gene: TRBJ2-7
clone size: .
V gene: TRBV9
CDR3 DNA: TGTGCCAGCAGCGTAGGGGGGCTAGCGGGAGTCCGGGTGGATGAGCAGTACTTC
CDR3 protein: CASSVGGLAGVRVDEQYF

D gene: .
J gene: TRBJ2-7
clone size: .
V gene: TRBV5-1
CDR3 DNA: TGCGCCAGCAGCTTCTGGACAAGGACCTACGAGCAGTACTTC
CDR3 protein: CASSFWTRTYEQYF